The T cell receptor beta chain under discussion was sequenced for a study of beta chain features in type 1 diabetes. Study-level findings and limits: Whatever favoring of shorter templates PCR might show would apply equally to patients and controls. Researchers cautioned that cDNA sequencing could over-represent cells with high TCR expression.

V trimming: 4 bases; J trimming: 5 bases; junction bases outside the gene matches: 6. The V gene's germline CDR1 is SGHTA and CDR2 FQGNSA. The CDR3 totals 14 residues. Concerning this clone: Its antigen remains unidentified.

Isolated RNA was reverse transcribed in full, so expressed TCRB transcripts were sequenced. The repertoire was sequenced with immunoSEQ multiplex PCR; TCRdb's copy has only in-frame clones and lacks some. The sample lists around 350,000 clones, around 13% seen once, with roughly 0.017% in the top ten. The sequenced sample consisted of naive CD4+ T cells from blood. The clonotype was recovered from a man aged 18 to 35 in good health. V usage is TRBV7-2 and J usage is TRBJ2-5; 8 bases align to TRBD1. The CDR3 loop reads CASSSQGAGETQYF. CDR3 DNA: TGTGCCAGCAGCTCTCAGGGGGCCGGGGAGACCCAGTACTTC.